This T cell receptor beta chain was profiled in a study of cytomegalovirus exposure and HLA in healthy donors. Study summary: About 84% of around 390 genotyped donors fell in the Caucasian-associated ancestry cluster.

Primers included in the PCR were 60 Vbeta and 13 Jbeta primers. Using immunoSEQ multiplex PCR, the repertoire was profiled, and TCRdb retains in-frame clones only, with some absent. This sample has under 150,000 clones, with approximately 72% found just once. V was clipped by 6 bases and J by 4 bases; unmatched bases: 5. This CDR3 is built from 14 residues. Germline CDR1 MNHEY, CDR2 SMNVEV (reference sequence). At sampling all donors were nominally healthy, likely with unrecorded immune exposures. This clone appeared once. The J gene is TRBJ2-1, the V gene TRBV27; 8 bases are a match to TRBD2. This clonotype was sampled from a man in his forties or fifties in good health and CMV-seronegative. The sequenced sample consisted of PBMCs. As DNA, the CDR3 is TGTGCCAGCAGCAGCGGGAGAGGATACAATGAGCAGTTCTTC. Its translation: CASSSGRGYNEQFF.